This T cell receptor beta chain was recorded in a study of PD-L1 blockade in urothelial cancer. Noted time point: pretreatment peripheral blood. Patients presented with locally advanced or metastatic urothelial carcinoma. The repertoire was sequenced with immunoSEQ multiplex PCR; TCRdb's copy has only in-frame clones and lacks some. The data hold approximately 71,000 clones, with 65% to 85% observed a single time. Looked up from germline, CDR1 is MNHNY and CDR2 is SVGAGI (reference sequence). Unmatched junction bases numbered 11, after V lost 6 bases and J lost 6 bases. CDR3 length: 14 residues. The rearrangement uses TRBV6-6 and TRBJ2-7; 7 positions agree with TRBD1. Sample: PBMCs, taken around atezolizumab (anti-PD-L1) treatment. The receptor's source is a woman between 65 and 79 years old with urothelial cancer. CDR3 sequence: CASRGGQVTVEQYF. The CDR3 nucleotides are TGTGCCAGCAGGGGTGGACAGGTCACCGTCGAGCAGTACTTC.